This entry lists 14 T cell receptor beta chains sequenced from one sample in a study of shared clonotypes between healthy human individuals. CD45RO-negative cells were positively selected for CCR7, leaving out terminally differentiated effector memory CD45RA+ cells. Method: immunoSEQ multiplex PCR; TCRdb's copy keeps in-frame clones and lacks some. Among hundreds of thousands of clones listed, around 93% were seen once. The sample was naive CD8+ T cells sorted from blood. The origin of the receptors is a man younger than 40 in good health.

This clone was observed a handful of times. Relative to the germline gene, one junction end is altered; a read error may explain this. V gene TRBV28 combines with J gene TRBJ1-5, with 8 bases lining up with TRBD1. Germline V gene lookup returns CDR1 MDHEN and CDR2 SYDVKM. The CDR3 is 17 amino acids. DNA for the CDR3: TGTGCCAGCAGTCCTATTACCCCCGACAGGGGCAACCAGCCCCAGCATTTT. Amino acids: CASSPITPDRGNQPQHF.

V usage is TRBV7-9 and J usage is TRBJ1-1; maybe TRBD1 (5 bases). The CDR3 is 12 amino acids. Deletions cut 1 base from V and 12 bases from J, with 12 bases between. Germline CDR1 SEHNR, CDR2 FQNEAQ (reference sequence). The CDR3 protein is CASSLGLEGPFF. The CDR3 DNA reads as TGTGCCAGCAGCTTAGGCCTAGAGGGACCTTTCTTT. Using reference TRBV7-9 and TRBJ1-1 for the parts outside the CDR3, the full variable domain is DTGVSQNPRHKITKRGQNVTFRCDPISEHNRLYWYRQTLGQGPEFLTYFQNEAQLEKSRLLSDRFSAERPKGSFSTLEIQRTEQGDSAMYLCASSLGLEGPFFGQGTRLTVV.

The chain combines TRBV11-3 with TRBJ2-7, with 9 bases identical to TRBD2. Germline CDR1 SGHNT, CDR2 YENEEA. The CDR3 loop spans 14 amino acids. V lost 2 bases to trimming and J lost 3 bases; unmatched junction nucleotides: 2. CDR3 DNA: TGTGCCAGCAGCTTATCAGCGGGAGGCTACGAGCAGTACTTC. Residues: CASSLSAGGYEQYF.

The chain employs TRBV10-3 and TRBJ2-2; 7 bases align to TRBD2. CDR1 is ENHRY and CDR2 is SYGVKD in the germline V gene. The ends lost 7 bases at V and 4 bases at J; junction bases unmatched: 6. The CDR3 spans 14 residues. In DNA, the CDR3 is TGTGCCATCATGCGGGAGCCCGGCACCGGGGAGCTGTTTTTT. Its translation: CAIMREPGTGELFF.

The genes are TRBV9 and TRBJ2-1; D is possibly TRBD2 (6 bases). V was cut by 0 bases and J by 6 bases, with 10 bases left in between. In germline, CDR1 is SGDLS, CDR2 YYNGEE. The CDR3 consists of 14 residues. In DNA form, the CDR3 reads TGTGCCAGCAGCGTAGACGGGGGAAGCAATGAGCAGTTCTTC. Translation: CASSVDGGSNEQFF.

This chain uses TRBV6-1 with TRBJ2-3; 8 bases agree with TRBD2. The CDR3 is 16 amino acids. The ends lost 1 base at V and 1 base at J; junction bases unmatched: 4. CDR1 and CDR2 from the germline V gene are MNHNS and SASEGT. The CDR3 coding sequence is TGTGCCAGCAGTGAAGAACCAGCGGGAGGCACAGATACGCAGTATTTT. It encodes CASSEEPAGGTDTQYF.

CDR3 sequence (DNA): TGTGCCAGCAGCTTAGGGACTAGCGGGAGGGCCGGGGAGCAGTTCTTC. The encoded protein is CASSLGTSGRAGEQFF. The chain employs TRBV11-2 and TRBJ2-1; 15 nucleotides match TRBD2. The CDR3 loop spans 16 amino acids. The V gene's germline CDR1 is SGHAT and CDR2 FQNNGV. Trimming removed 1 base from V and 10 bases from J; junction bases left unmatched: 5.

V usage is TRBV29-1 and J usage is TRBJ2-1; tentatively, D is TRBD1 or TRBD2 (5 bases each). Trimming removed 6 bases at V and 2 bases at J, with 17 bases between. CDR3 length: 15 amino acids. Germline V CDR1 and CDR2: SQVTM, ANQGSEA. The CDR3, as DNA: TGCAGCGTCCTACTCGGGGACCAACCCTACAATGAGCAGTTCTTC. Protein product: CSVLLGDQPYNEQFF.

The chain couples TRBV19 to TRBJ2-7, with 8 bases identical to TRBD1. The CDR3 has 14 amino acids. V gave up 7 bases and J gave up 3 bases; unmatched junction bases: 8. Per germline, CDR1 LNHDA and CDR2 SQIVND (reference sequence). In DNA, the CDR3 is TGTGCCAGTACACCAGGACAGGGACTCTACGAGCAGTACTTC. It yields the protein CASTPGQGLYEQYF.

This clone appeared once. The chain couples TRBV5-6 to TRBJ2-2; D ambiguous. From germline, CDR1 is SGHDT and CDR2 YYEEEE. Trimming cost V 6 bases and J 4 bases, with 16 bases left between them. The length of the CDR3 is 15 residues. The CDR3 DNA is TGTGCCAGCACCAATAGGTCGGCGTTCACCGGGGAGCTGTTTTTT. This sequence encodes CASTNRSAFTGELFF.

The V gene is TRBV7-6, the J gene TRBJ2-2; the match to TRBD1 covers 9 bases. J was trimmed by 7 bases and V by 6 bases; bases with no gene match: 9. The CDR3 is 15 amino acids. CDR1 is SGHVS, CDR2 FNYEAQ, per germline. CDR3 in amino acids: CASRPTGGADGELFF. As DNA, the CDR3 is TGTGCCAGCAGACCAACAGGGGGCGCGGACGGGGAGCTGTTTTTT.

The CDR3 nucleotides read TGTGCCAGTAGTATAGAAGCGGGTATCAGCTCCTACAATGAGCAGTTCTTC. Protein: CASSIEAGISSYNEQFF. J is TRBJ2-1 and V is TRBV19; a possible D gene is TRBD2 (6 bases). Trimming pared 0 bases from V and 0 bases from J, leaving 12 bases between. Germline V gives CDR1 LNHDA, CDR2 SQIVND (reference sequence). The CDR3 sequence is 17 residues long. Full variable domain (missing parts from reference TRBV19 and TRBJ2-1): DGGITQSPKYLFRKEGQNVTLSCEQNLNHDAMYWYRQDPGQGLRLIYYSQIVNDFQKGDIAEGYSVSREKKESFPLTVTSAQKNPTAFYLCASSIEAGISSYNEQFFGPGTRLTVL.

CDR3 bases: TGCGCCAGCAGCCAAGATACGGGAATGGCTTACGAGCAGTACTTC. Protein product: CASSQDTGMAYEQYF. The rearrangement joins TRBV4-1 to TRBJ2-7; weak D call: TRBD2 (5 bases). Germline CDR1 and CDR2: MGHRA and YSYEKL. V was shortened by 0 bases and J by 4 bases, with 13 bases between the two germline ends. This CDR3 contains 15 residues.

The chain has TRBV5-4 and TRBJ2-3; TRBD1 aligns across 9 bases. Germline V gene data show CDR1 as SGHNT and CDR2 as YYREEE (reference sequence). This CDR3 spans 16 amino acids. Trimming at V came to 0 bases and at J to 3 bases, leaving 5 bases not matched to a gene. The DNA of the CDR3 is TGTGCCAGCAGCTTGGGGACAGGGGTAAGGACAGATACGCAGTATTTT. This sequence encodes CASSLGTGVRTDTQYF.